The following is a T cell receptor beta chain sequence with its context. The sample comes from a study of OX40 agonist ivuxolimab in advanced cancers. Sequenced by immunoSEQ multiplex PCR; TCRdb stores in-frame clones only, minus some. This sample has approximately 21,000 clones; over 75% occur once, and the top ten carry under 35%. The CDR3 is 13 amino acids. V was trimmed by 10 bases and J by 3 bases, leaving 15 bases between them. Germline CDR1 SNHLY, CDR2 FYNNEI. The chain employs TRBV2 and TRBJ1-1, with TRBD1 as a possible D gene (5 bases). Specimen: CD4+ or CD8+ T cells sorted from blood, collected in a trial of the OX40 agonist ivuxolimab. The origin of this receptor is an adult with an advanced solid tumor such as melanoma, head and neck, liver or kidney cancer. The CDR3 protein is CATARGPYTEAFF. The CDR3 DNA follows: TGTGCCACCGCCCGGGGCCCTTACACTGAAGCTTTCTTT.